The rows below give T cell receptor beta chains drawn from one sample of a study of PD-1 blockade in classical Hodgkin lymphoma. Produced via immunoSEQ multiplex PCR; TCRdb's table is partial and in-frame only. The top ten hold 7.8% of the sample, which has 15,000 to 20,000 clones, about 65% seen once. Here the sequenced sample was peripheral blood mononuclear cells (PBMCs), taken before the fourth cycle of nivolumab. Receptors originate from a human donor with classical Hodgkin lymphoma. The CDR3 runs from the conserved cysteine through the conserved F or W. Each record gives: V gene, clone size, J gene, D gene, CDR3 DNA, CDR3 protein. The D gene is left open where the match is weak. Expanded clones get a size class; other rows say once, few or many, or leave the size out.

>TRBV11-3|-|TRBJ1-1|-
TGTGCCAGCAGCTCCCGGGACGGGAACACTGAAGCTTTCTTT
CASSSRDGNTEAFF
>TRBV11-2|-|TRBJ2-7|-
TGTGCCAGCAGCTTAGCCGCCGGGCCGATCTACGAGCAGTACTTC
CASSLAAGPIYEQYF
>TRBV25-1|-|TRBJ2-7|-
TGTGCCAGCAGTGGGGGGACTCGGGTCTACGAGCAGTACTTC
CASSGGTRVYEQYF
>TRBV6-4|-|TRBJ2-1|TRBD1
TGTGCCAGCAGTGAGGTTAGTGGGACAGGGGACAATGAGCAGTTCTTC
CASSEVSGTGDNEQFF
>TRBV2|-|TRBJ2-7|-
TGTGCCAGCAGTGAAGCGGAACCCCGGGACTGGCACTACGAGCAGTACTTC
CASSEAEPRDWHYEQYF
>TRBV15|-|TRBJ2-3|TRBD2
TGTGCCACCAGCAGAGAAGGAGGCGGGAGTGGAAATACGCAGTATTTT
CATSREGGGSGNTQYF
>TRBV19|-|TRBJ2-4|-
TGTGCCAGTAGTAACGCAGGGCTCCCACCGTTGAACATTCAGTACTTC
CASSNAGLPPLNIQYF
>TRBV7-7|-|TRBJ2-1|TRBD2
TGTGCCAGCAGCTTAGGGAACCCGCTAGCGGGGGTTTACAATGAGCAGTTCTTC
CASSLGNPLAGVYNEQFF
>TRBV4-1|medium-sized|TRBJ1-2|-
TGCGCCAGCAGCCAAGCTGTCGGGTCCGGCTACACCTTC
CASSQAVGSGYTF
>TRBV2|-|TRBJ1-2|-
TGTGCCAGCACCCAAGGCCAGGGAGGGGATGGCTACACCTTC
CASTQGQGGDGYTF
>TRBV28|-|TRBJ1-1|-
TGTGCCAGCTTGGGTCTCAGTCCCACTGAAGCTTTCTTT
CASLGLSPTEAFF
>TRBV14|-|TRBJ2-1|-
TGTGCCAGCAGCCGTAGCGGATACAATGAGCAGTTCTTC
CASSRSGYNEQFF
>TRBV2|-|TRBJ2-2|-
TGTGCCAGCAGGTTGAACACCGGGGAGCTGTTTTTT
CASRLNTGELFF
>TRBV5-4|-|TRBJ2-7|TRBD1
TGTGCCAGCAGCGACGGGACAGGGGGCTCCTACGAGCAGTACTTC
CASSDGTGGSYEQYF
>TRBV27|-|TRBJ2-1|-
TGTGCCAGCAGATTGGGCCCGGTCGGTGAGCAGTTCTTC
CASRLGPVGEQFF
>TRBV27|-|TRBJ2-1|TRBD1
TGTGCCAGCAGTTTAATGGTGGGACAGAGGCACAATGAGCAGTTCTTC
CASSLMVGQRHNEQFF
>TRBV10-3|once|TRBJ2-6|-
TGTGCCATCAGTGGTGTCAGCCCTGCTAGCTCTGGGGCCAACGTCCTGACTTTC
CAISGVSPASSGANVLTF
>TRBV27|medium-sized|TRBJ1-1|TRBD1
TGTGCCAGCAGTTCCGGGACAGGGTTCGGCACTGAAGCTTTCTTT
CASSSGTGFGTEAFF
>TRBV10-3|-|TRBJ2-3|TRBD2
TGTGCCATCAGTGAAGGTCTAGCGGGATCCACAGATACGCAGTATTTT
CAISEGLAGSTDTQYF
>TRBV5-4|-|TRBJ2-7|-
TGTGCCAGCAGCTTCCCCGCTCCTACCGCCTACGAGCAGTACTTC
CASSFPAPTAYEQYF